This T cell receptor (beta chain) was observed in a study of blood T cells in healthy people across ages. Study results and caveats: The recorded TCR beta diversity per million T cells decreased in a roughly linear manner with age.

This clonotype has just a few counts. What it binds is unknown. A J-beta primer mix and a sample-barcoded 5' primer were used in a second PCR of about 7 to 12 cycles. TCRdb redid the calling of the 5' RACE reads with MiXCR, one entry per CDR3 protein. The table has approximately 580,000 distinct CDR3 sequences, 24% seen once. This CDR3 contains 13 residues. Germline values: CDR1 MNHEY, CDR2 SVGEGT. V dropped 0 bases and J dropped 7 bases, with 10 bases sitting between them. This sample also belongs to another study, concerning T cells of mothers and their children.

Sequencing was carried out using blood. V is TRBV6-2 or TRBV6-3 and J is TRBJ2-7; no reliable D call. This receptor was taken from a boy between 10 and 17 years old in good health. The CDR3 protein is CASSYSGALEQYF. In DNA, the CDR3 is TGTGCCAGCAGTTACTCCGGAGCTCTTGAGCAGTACTTC.